The sequence of this T cell receptor beta chain was determined in a study of blood T cell repertoires in COVID-19 (dated by TCRdb to about 2020). Turning to the overall study: Collaborator samples came from the United States, Italy and Spain and covered acute and convalescent phases of COVID-19. A freely available public database, intended as a resource for researchers studying the immune response to SARS-CoV-2, is where the repertoires were released. Sample metadata almost always included a de-identified subject ID, COVID-19 status, age in years and sex. Where available, HLA class I and class II types were taken from metadata supplied by the sample provider and were not determined by assay-based typing. The material from the prospective study consisted of cDNA or gDNA derived from T cells, B-cell-depleted T cells, or PBMCs. The samples were drawn from two sources: the first 160 participants of the ongoing ImmuneRACE study, and 1,000 to 1,500 subjects contributed by 6 global collaborators. Deeply sampled blood TCRbeta repertoires from subjects exposed to, actively infected with, or recovered from COVID-19 were included in the dataset. Study-wide findings and limitations: The quantity of clinical and demographic metadata differed by source and by participant and was supplied without curation.

As regards this clone: The specificity of this receptor is unknown. No base qualities exist here, and no much larger clone lies one base off it.

Whole blood was collected in K2EDTA tubes by collaborating institutions according to the institutions' own protocols. For TCRbeta analysis, collaborators shipped samples as frozen whole blood, isolated PBMCs, or DNA extracted from either of those sample types. The immunoSEQ Assay, a bias-controlled multiplex PCR, was used to amplify TCRbeta CDR3 regions from genomic DNA. The original pipeline was this. Within the assay, amplification of reference gene primers was used to estimate how many nucleated cells each sample contained. To quantify the absolute abundance of each unique TCRbeta CDR3 rearrangement, sequence reads were collapsed and filtered. Productive Simpson clonality was computed per sample as the square root of Simpson's diversity index over productive rearrangements. As stored in TCRdb, this immuneACCESS dataset retains in-frame rearrangements with V and J assigned. A fraction of the clones does not appear; measured against another copy, unresolved V genes explain less than half of the discrepancy, and the remainder lacks a known reason. That table is the source of V, J and clone size, and D and trimming were worked out from the DNA. The sample table shows 200,000 to 250,000 clones, and under 90% are seen once. The top ten hold about 4.8% of the sample.

Ends trimmed: V by 1 base, J by 7 bases; bases unmatched to a gene: 8. According to the germline V gene (reference sequence), CDR1 reads GTSNPN and CDR2 reads SVGIG. The CDR3 holds 14 amino acids from the cysteine to the phenylalanine. Only the CDR3 portion is preserved as DNA: 42 bases, with reading frame beginning at the first base. The chain couples TRBV30 to TRBJ1-2; the central 8 bases match TRBD1. Sequenced sample: peripheral blood. The TCR sequence derives from a man in his forties or fifties with acute or convalescent COVID-19. The nucleotide sequence reads TGTGCCTGGAGTGACCTCTCAGGGGGCCCTGGCTACACCTTC. Its translation is CAWSDLSGGPGYTF.